This T cell receptor beta chain is from a study of T cells in Graves' hyperthyroidism and ophthalmopathy. RNA transcripts gave rise to amplified TCR beta CDR3 regions. TCR CDR3 underwent first-round RT-PCR with the HTBI primer set. TCRdb called the multiplex PCR reads again in MiXCR, with one record for every CDR3 protein. The data show about 600,000 distinct CDR3 sequences, with roughly 14% seen just once and around 12% held by the top ten. The germline V gene encodes CDR1 MNHEY and CDR2 SMNVEV (reference sequence). V gave up 0 bases and J gave up 2 bases, with 16 bases separating them. The CDR3 extends over 17 amino acids. This clonotype was seen a handful of times.

Sequencing input: blood. The chain couples TRBV27 to TRBJ1-1; D ambiguous. This sequence was found in a woman between 50 and 59 years old with Graves' ophthalmopathy. In nucleotides, the CDR3 is TGTGCCAGCAGTTTATCGGTCGTCATCACCCCTAACACTGAAGCTTTCTTT. Translation: CASSLSVVITPNTEAFF.